This TCR beta chain was profiled in a study of identical twins. Study results and caveats: Not following the same donors, the study drew its conclusions from cross-sectional statistical analysis.

TCRdb called the 5' RACE reads again in MiXCR, with one record for every CDR3 protein. Of 600,000 to 850,000 distinct CDR3 sequences detected, roughly 20% appear once; the ten largest clones hold 10% to 15%. As concerns this clonotype: The target antigen is unknown.

Germline V lookup: CDR1 KGHSH, CDR2 LQKENI. This CDR3 contains 15 residues. Trimming took 0 bases from V and 0 from J, leaving 8 bases between them. This sample was also put to use in a study of T cells expressing NK-cell markers. That study adds: Obtained from sorted CD3+CD56+NKG2C+, CD3+CD56+NKG2C- and CD3+CD56-NKG2C+ T cells were the TCR beta repertoires. The same clonotypes also predominated in the CD3+CD56-NKG2C+ fraction of a few donors.

The specimen sequenced was PBMCs. The J gene is TRBJ1-2, the V gene TRBV18; no clear D. This clonotype originated in a young woman in good health. The CDR3 region has the DNA TGTGCCAGCTCACCACCTACATCAGCTAACTATGGCTACACCTTC. Translating gives CASSPPTSANYGYTF.